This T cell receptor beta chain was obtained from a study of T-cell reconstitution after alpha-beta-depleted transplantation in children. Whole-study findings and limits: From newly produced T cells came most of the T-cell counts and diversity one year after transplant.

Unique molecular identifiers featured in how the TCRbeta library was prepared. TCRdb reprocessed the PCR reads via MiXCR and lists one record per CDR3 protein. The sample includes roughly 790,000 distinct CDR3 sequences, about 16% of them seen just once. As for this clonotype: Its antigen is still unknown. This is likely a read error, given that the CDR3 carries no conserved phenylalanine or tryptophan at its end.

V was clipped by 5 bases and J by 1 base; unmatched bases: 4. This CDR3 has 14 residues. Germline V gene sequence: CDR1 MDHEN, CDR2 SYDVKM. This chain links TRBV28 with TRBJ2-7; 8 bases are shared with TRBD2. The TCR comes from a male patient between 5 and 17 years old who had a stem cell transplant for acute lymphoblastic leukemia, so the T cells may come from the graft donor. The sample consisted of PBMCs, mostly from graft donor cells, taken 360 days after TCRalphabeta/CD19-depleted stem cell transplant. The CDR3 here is CASSPGGGSYEQYL. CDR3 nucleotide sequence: TGTGCCAGCAGTCCCGGGGGGGGATCCTACGAGCAGTACTTG.